Sequencing of this T cell receptor beta chain was carried out in a study of PD-1 blockade in classical Hodgkin lymphoma. On the study more broadly: Treatment was intravenous nivolumab, 3 mg/kg every 2 weeks, until progression.

Relapse after autologous stem cell transplantation occurred in every patient, and brentuximab vedotin exposure varied. Points on this clone: The antigen remains undetermined.

Study-level points and caveats: Significant TCR diversity gains by C4D1 occurred in CD4+ but not CD8+ cells. Excluded were patients who started nivolumab under 1 year after ASCT, a group that had lower diversity.

CDR1 and CDR2 from the germline V gene are SNHLY and FYNNEI. V was trimmed by 7 bases and J by 2 bases, leaving 17 bases between them. This CDR3 contains 16 residues. Clones were read by immunoSEQ multiplex PCR, and TCRdb kept only the in-frame ones, dropping some. The sample includes about 97,000 clones, approximately 90% of them seen just once. The specimen was peripheral blood mononuclear cells (PBMCs), collected before the second cycle of nivolumab. The source is a human donor with classical Hodgkin lymphoma. The chain links TRBV2 to TRBJ2-2, with D possibly being TRBD1 (6 bases). The CDR3 DNA reads TGTGCCAGCAACCTACAGGGCACCCTTAACACCGGGGAGCTGTTTTTT. Translated: CASNLQGTLNTGELFF.